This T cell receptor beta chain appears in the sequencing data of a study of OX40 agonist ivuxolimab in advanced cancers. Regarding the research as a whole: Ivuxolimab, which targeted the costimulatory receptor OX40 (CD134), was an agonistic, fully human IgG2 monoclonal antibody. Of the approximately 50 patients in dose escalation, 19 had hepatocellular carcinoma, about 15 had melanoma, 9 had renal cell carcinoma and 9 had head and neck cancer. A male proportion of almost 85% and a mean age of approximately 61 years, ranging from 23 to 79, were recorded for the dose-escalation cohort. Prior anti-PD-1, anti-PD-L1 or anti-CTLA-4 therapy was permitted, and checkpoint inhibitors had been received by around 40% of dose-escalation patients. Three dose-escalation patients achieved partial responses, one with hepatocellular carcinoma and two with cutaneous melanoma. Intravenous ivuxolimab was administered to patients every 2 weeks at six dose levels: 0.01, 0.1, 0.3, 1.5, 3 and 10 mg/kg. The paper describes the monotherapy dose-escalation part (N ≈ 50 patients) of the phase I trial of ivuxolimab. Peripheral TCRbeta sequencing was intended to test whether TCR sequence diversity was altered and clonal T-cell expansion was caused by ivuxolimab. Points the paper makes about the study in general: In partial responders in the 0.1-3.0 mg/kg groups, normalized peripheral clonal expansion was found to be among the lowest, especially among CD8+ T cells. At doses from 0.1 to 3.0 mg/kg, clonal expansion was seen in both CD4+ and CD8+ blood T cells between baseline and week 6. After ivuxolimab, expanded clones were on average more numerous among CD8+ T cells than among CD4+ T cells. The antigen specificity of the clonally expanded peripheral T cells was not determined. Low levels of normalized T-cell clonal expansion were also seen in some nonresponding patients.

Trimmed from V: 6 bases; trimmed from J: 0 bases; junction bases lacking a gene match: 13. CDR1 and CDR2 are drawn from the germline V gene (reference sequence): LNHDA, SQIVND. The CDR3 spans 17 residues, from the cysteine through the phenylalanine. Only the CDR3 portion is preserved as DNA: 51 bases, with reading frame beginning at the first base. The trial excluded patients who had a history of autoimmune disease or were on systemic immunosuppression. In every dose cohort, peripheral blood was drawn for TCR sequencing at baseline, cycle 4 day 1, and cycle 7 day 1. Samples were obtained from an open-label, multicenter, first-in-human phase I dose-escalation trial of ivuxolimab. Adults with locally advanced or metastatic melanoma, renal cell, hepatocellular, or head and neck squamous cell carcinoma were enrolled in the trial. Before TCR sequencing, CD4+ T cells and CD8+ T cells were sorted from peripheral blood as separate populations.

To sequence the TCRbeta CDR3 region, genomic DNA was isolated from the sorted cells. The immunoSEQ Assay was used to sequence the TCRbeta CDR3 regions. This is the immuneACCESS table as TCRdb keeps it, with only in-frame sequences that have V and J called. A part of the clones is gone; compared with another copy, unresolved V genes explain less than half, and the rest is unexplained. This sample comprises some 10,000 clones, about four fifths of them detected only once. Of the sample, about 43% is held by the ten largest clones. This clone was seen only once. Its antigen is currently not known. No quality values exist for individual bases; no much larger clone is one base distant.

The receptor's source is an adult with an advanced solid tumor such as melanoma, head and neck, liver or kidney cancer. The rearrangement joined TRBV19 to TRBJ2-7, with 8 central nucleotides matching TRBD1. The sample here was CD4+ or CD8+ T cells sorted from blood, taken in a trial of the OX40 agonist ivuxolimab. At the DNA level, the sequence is TGTGCCAGTAGAGTAGTTAAAGGGGACAGGTACTCCTACGAGCAGTACTTC. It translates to CASRVVKGDRYSYEQYF.